These 17 T cell receptor beta chains share one sample of origin, sequenced in a study of cytomegalovirus exposure and HLA in healthy donors. The PCR had 60 Vbeta and 13 Jbeta primers. TCRdb keeps only in-frame clones here, not all; method: immunoSEQ multiplex PCR. This table holds roughly 200,000 clones, about four fifths found once. Sequenced sample: PBMCs. The origin of the receptors is a man aged 40-50 years in good health and CMV-seropositive.

The rearrangement links TRBV25-1 to TRBJ2-7; D unclear. V was clipped by 5 bases and J by 3 bases, with 5 bases between them. CDR3 size: 11 residues. Per germline, CDR1 MGHDK and CDR2 SYGVNS. The CDR3 DNA is TGTGCCAGCAGTTCTTTCTACGAGCAGTACTTC. This gives the protein CASSSFYEQYF.

The chain employs TRBV11-2 and TRBJ2-5, with D perhaps TRBD1 (6 bases). Germline CDR1 reads SGHAT; CDR2 reads FQNNGV. V gave up 2 bases and J gave up 5 bases, with 18 bases separating them. The CDR3 is made up of 16 amino acids. In nucleotides, the CDR3 is TGTGCCAGCAGCTTACGACTCATTGGAAGGGGGGAGACCCAGTACTTC. Protein sequence: CASSLRLIGRGETQYF.

The CDR3, as DNA: TGCAGCGTTGAAGGGGCTAGCGGGACCCAAGAGACCCAGTACTTC. Translating gives CSVEGASGTQETQYF. The chain links TRBV29-1 to TRBJ2-5, with TRBD2 matching 9 bases. The CDR3 totals 15 residues. Germline V gives CDR1 SQVTM, CDR2 ANQGSEA. The V and J ends lost 1 base and 1 base, in that order; junction bases with no gene match: 4.

V usage is TRBV10-3 and J usage is TRBJ1-5, with 8 bases identical to TRBD1. Germline lookup yields CDR1 ENHRY and CDR2 SYGVKD. After removal of 0 bases from V and 3 bases from J, the junction contained 16 bases not matched to a gene. CDR3 length: 20 residues. The CDR3 loop is CAISESYNRGFSGNNQPQHF. For the CDR3, the DNA is TGTGCCATCAGTGAGTCGTATAACAGGGGGTTTTCGGGCAACAATCAGCCCCAGCATTTT.

This CDR3 reads CASSPQGGQETQYF. CDR3 nucleotide sequence: TGCGCCAGCAGCCCTCAGGGTGGACAAGAGACCCAGTACTTC. This chain joins TRBV5-1 and TRBJ2-5, with D maybe TRBD1 (5 bases). CDR1 is SGHRS, CDR2 YFSETQ, per germline. Trimming left V 4 bases short and J 2 bases short, with 12 bases between. The length of the CDR3 is 14 residues.

The table lists this clone with a few counts. The V and J genes are TRBV6-1 and TRBJ2-5; 9 bases match TRBD2. This CDR3 spans 15 amino acids. CDR1 is MNHNS and CDR2 is SASEGT in the germline V gene. J was trimmed by 1 base and V by 1 base; bases with no gene match: 1. The CDR3, as DNA: TGTGCCAGCAGTGAAGTGACTAGCGGCCAAGAGACCCAGTACTTC. Encoded protein: CASSEVTSGQETQYF.

This clone was recorded a few times. The chain carries TRBV7-7 and TRBJ2-1; 13 bases are a match to TRBD2. CDR3 length: 16 residues. CDR1 and CDR2 from the germline V gene are SSHAT and FNYEAQ (reference sequence). Unmatched junction bases numbered 8, after V lost 5 bases and J lost 7 bases. The CDR3 is CASSRSGLAGWNEQFF. The CDR3 DNA follows: TGTGCCAGCAGCCGTTCGGGACTAGCGGGATGGAATGAGCAGTTCTTC.

V and J are TRBV5-6 and TRBJ2-3, with 12 bases lining up with TRBD1. Per the germline V gene, CDR1 is SGHDT and CDR2 is YYEEEE. The CDR3 length is 16 residues. The V gene end was trimmed by 2 bases and the J gene end by 7 bases; junction bases not matched to a gene: 8. Here the CDR3 DNA reads TGTGCCAGCAGCTTTCTAGGGACAGGGGGCTCATATACGCAGTATTTT. This encodes CASSFLGTGGSYTQYF.

The sample holds one count of this clone. This chain uses TRBV18 with TRBJ1-2; D may be TRBD1 (5 bases). Trimming shortened V by 2 bases and J by 6 bases, and 13 bases separated the two germline ends. The germline CDR1 and CDR2 sequences are KGHSH and LQKENI. The CDR3 contains 14 residues. The CDR3 sequence: CASSPNGGEDGYTF. DNA for the CDR3: TGTGCCAGCTCACCAAATGGGGGGGAGGATGGCTACACCTTC.

This clone showed up just a few times. This sequence joins TRBV6-5 and TRBJ2-3; 8 bases agree with TRBD2. The length of the CDR3 is 15 residues. Germline V gene sequence: CDR1 MNHEY, CDR2 SVGAGI. The J segment lost 7 bases and the V segment lost 9 bases, leaving 15 bases of the junction unmatched. The CDR3 sequence is CASSVGLAGLHTQYF. The CDR3, as DNA: TGTGCCAGTTCTGTGGGGCTAGCGGGCCTCCATACGCAGTATTTT.

The chain links TRBV18 to TRBJ2-1; TRBD2 agrees at 8 bases. The J segment lost 7 bases and the V segment lost 4 bases, leaving 12 bases of the junction unmatched. This CDR3 comprises 16 residues. CDR1 KGHSH and CDR2 LQKENI come from the germline V gene. CDR3 in DNA: TGTGCCAGCTCACTGGAACAGGGACTAGTTTTGAATGAGCAGTTCTTC. The encoded protein is CASSLEQGLVLNEQFF.

The chain carries TRBV7-6 and TRBJ2-7, with 8 bases fitting TRBD2. V trimming: 1 base; J trimming: 4 bases; junction bases outside the gene matches: 9. The germline CDR1 and CDR2 sequences are SGHVS and FNYEAQ. The CDR3 extends over 16 amino acids. The CDR3 DNA is TGTGCCAGCAGCTTAGGGTGGGGGACTAGGGGTTACGAGCAGTACTTC. It codes for CASSLGWGTRGYEQYF. Complete variable domain (other parts from reference TRBV7-6 and TRBJ2-7): GAGVSQSPRYKVTKRGQDVALRCDPISGHVSLYWYRQALGQGPEFLTYFNYEAQQDKSGLPNDRFSAERPEGSISTLTIQRTEQRDSAMYRCASSLGWGTRGYEQYFGPGTRLTVT.

A note on this clone: The sample has other DNA sequences that encode this CDR3 too. The chain carries TRBV7-9 and TRBJ1-4, with a weak D call TRBD1 (6 bases). Trimming stripped 2 bases from V and 0 bases from J, with 10 bases between. CDR1 and CDR2 from the germline V gene are SEHNR and FQNEAQ (reference sequence). CDR3 size: 16 residues. CDR3 protein: CASSLLGGATNEKLFF. DNA for the CDR3: TGTGCCAGCAGCTTATTAGGGGGTGCAACTAATGAAAAACTGTTTTTT.

V is TRBV6-9 and J is TRBJ2-7; D remains ambiguous. The CDR3 has 11 residues. V lost 7 bases and J lost 3, with 7 bases in between. CDR1 and CDR2 (germline): MNHGY, SVAAGI. The DNA of the CDR3 is TGTGCCAGCACCTTGAGCTACGAGCAGTACTTC. This translates into CASTLSYEQYF.

This clone was recorded a few times. The V call is TRBV5-6, the J call TRBJ2-5; 10 nucleotides match TRBD1. Germline CDR1 SGHDT, CDR2 YYEEEE. The CDR3 is 17 amino acids. Trimming at V came to 7 bases and at J to 5 bases, leaving 17 bases not matched to a gene. The chain's CDR3 is CASLFGLGQGLRETQYF. CDR3 sequence (DNA): TGTGCCAGCTTGTTTGGGCTGGGACAGGGGTTGCGGGAGACCCAGTACTTC.

The CDR3 DNA is TGTGCCAGCAGTGAAGCAACACTAGCGGGAGGGCCCCAGTTCTTC. Translating gives CASSEATLAGGPQFF. The rearrangement joins TRBV2 to TRBJ2-1; 13 bases are a match to TRBD2. Germline assignment: CDR1 SNHLY and CDR2 FYNNEI. V gave up 0 bases and J gave up 13 bases; unmatched junction bases: 6. The CDR3 is 15 amino acids.

This clone was detected only once. The chain uses TRBV5-1 and TRBJ2-5, with 12 bases aligning to TRBD1. The CDR3 covers 16 residues. J gave up 5 bases and V 3 bases, and 8 bases lay outside the gene matches. The germline V gene has CDR1 SGHRS and CDR2 YFSETQ. CDR3 amino acids: CASSSSGTGGLETQYF. The CDR3 DNA reads as TGCGCCAGCAGCTCCTCCGGGACAGGGGGCTTGGAGACCCAGTACTTC.